The 20 T cell receptor beta chains in this list originate from one sample, sequenced in a study of blood T cell repertoires in COVID-19 (dated by TCRdb to about 2020). Library construction relied on the immunoSEQ multiplex PCR assay. Here the immuneACCESS table is served through TCRdb, limited to in-frame sequences with V and J called. Missing clones are a known gap in these copies; in checked studies unresolved V genes cover under half, and the rest lacks a known reason. This sample is represented by about 90,000 clones; about 89% of them were singletons. The ten largest clones take up roughly 2% of the sample. What was sequenced was peripheral blood. Receptors were obtained from a human donor with active COVID-19. The donor label of this sample is uncertain.

V gene TRBV5-1 combines with J gene TRBJ1-4, with 9 bases aligning to TRBD1. V was pared by 1 base and J by 2 bases, with 3 bases of the junction left unmatched. This CDR3 contains 16 residues. CDR1 is SGHRS, CDR2 YFSETQ, per germline. The CDR3 spells CASSLSGQGTNEKLFF. The DNA for the CDR3 is TGCGCCAGCAGCTTGTCGGGACAGGGCACTAATGAAAAACTGTTTTTT.

This clone appeared a single time. The CDR3 spells CASSSFVGLAAPGTQYF. CDR3 in DNA: TGTGCCAGCAGCTCTTTCGTGGGGCTAGCGGCCCCAGGTACGCAGTATTTT. The genes are TRBV5-6 and TRBJ2-3; TRBD2 matches 7 bases. Germline CDR1 SGHDT, CDR2 YYEEEE. The junction had 18 bases not matched to a gene; V was cut back by 3 bases and J by 8 bases. CDR3 length: 17 amino acids.

The V call is TRBV19, the J call TRBJ1-5, with D perhaps TRBD1 (5 bases). Looked up from germline, CDR1 is LNHDA and CDR2 is SQIVND (reference sequence). Deletions cut 2 bases from V and 2 bases from J, with 10 bases between. The CDR3 length is 15 residues. The CDR3 DNA reads as TGTGCCAGTAGTATAATATCGGGGGGCAATCAGCCCCAGCATTTT. Its protein product is CASSIISGGNQPQHF. Full variable domain (missing parts from reference TRBV19 and TRBJ1-5): DGGITQSPKYLFRKEGQNVTLSCEQNLNHDAMYWYRQDPGQGLRLIYYSQIVNDFQKGDIAEGYSVSREKKESFPLTVTSAQKNPTAFYLCASSIISGGNQPQHFGDGTRLSIL.

The chain uses TRBV7-6 and TRBJ2-3; 11 nucleotides line up with TRBD2. Germline V CDR1 and CDR2: SGHVS, FNYEAQ. CDR3 size: 21 residues. Trimming cost V 3 bases and J 2 bases; bases outside gene matches: 19. The CDR3 DNA is TGTGCCAGCAGCTTGGGCCATCCTAGCGGGGGGTCGCTGGGTTTCACAGATACGCAGTATTTT. This encodes CASSLGHPSGGSLGFTDTQYF.

The chain links TRBV7-9 to TRBJ2-1; 11 nucleotides agree with TRBD2. CDR1 SEHNR and CDR2 FQNEAQ come from the germline V gene (reference sequence). V was clipped by 4 bases and J by 8 bases; unmatched bases: 4. The CDR3 totals 14 residues. The CDR3 region is CASSYSGGADEQFF. The CDR3 DNA reads TGTGCCAGCAGCTATAGCGGGGGGGCCGATGAGCAGTTCTTC.

The chain combines TRBV12-5 with TRBJ1-1; D remains ambiguous. Germline lookup yields CDR1 LGHNT and CDR2 FRNRAP. The CDR3 is made up of 14 amino acids. V shed 3 bases and J shed 5 bases, with 13 bases lying between them. In nucleotides, the CDR3 is TGTGCTAGTGGTTTATCCACGACTGGTACTGAAGCTTTCTTT. Translating gives CASGLSTTGTEAFF.

The chain is built from TRBV5-1 and TRBJ2-3, with D possibly matching TRBD1 (6 bases). The V and J ends lost 0 bases and 1 base respectively, with 9 bases between them. From germline, CDR1 is SGHRS and CDR2 YFSETQ. The CDR3 extends over 15 amino acids. DNA of the CDR3: TGCGCCAGCAGCTTGGGGACAGTCGGCACAGATACGCAGTATTTT. Translated, it gives CASSLGTVGTDTQYF.

This clone has only a few counts. The J gene is TRBJ2-7, the V gene TRBV6-5; 8 bases agree with TRBD1. V lost 2 bases, J lost 2 bases, and 8 bases stayed unmatched. Looked up from germline, CDR1 is MNHEY and CDR2 is SVGAGI. The CDR3 totals 16 residues. Here the CDR3 DNA reads TGTGCCAGCAGTTACGGTAAGAAGACAGGGGCCTACGAGCAGTACTTC. Translating it yields CASSYGKKTGAYEQYF.

The chain has TRBV5-4 and TRBJ1-2, with 11 bases identical to TRBD1. J lost 1 base, V lost 6 bases, and 5 bases had no gene match. The V gene's germline CDR1 is SGHNT and CDR2 YYREEE (reference sequence). The CDR3 runs to 15 residues. DNA for the CDR3: TGTGCCAGCACCCAAGGGACAGGGGGTAACTATGGCTACACCTTC. Protein sequence: CASTQGTGGNYGYTF.

This chain connects TRBV21-1 to TRBJ2-5; the table's D call TRBD1 went unverified against the DNA. TRBV21-1 is recorded as a pseudogene. This CDR3 spans 21 amino acids. The CDR3 reads CASSTWDSGPPIAVRRETQYF. The CDR3 DNA sequence: TGTGCCAGCAGCACCTGGGACAGTGGGCCCCCTATAGCGGTAAGGAGGGAGACCCAGTACTTC.

This rearrangement joins TRBV6-5 to TRBJ1-1, with TRBD1 identical over 8 bases. The CDR3 loop spans 14 amino acids. Trimming removed 7 bases from V and 4 bases from J; junction bases left unmatched: 8. Per the germline V gene, CDR1 is MNHEY and CDR2 is SVGAGI. Here the CDR3 DNA reads TGTGCCAGCAAGTCGACAGGGGTGGGCACTGAAGCTTTCTTT. It is translated as CASKSTGVGTEAFF.

This chain links TRBV6-1 with TRBJ1-1, with a weak D call TRBD1 (5 bases). Germline-derived CDR1 and CDR2 are MNHNS and SASEGT. There are 15 residues in the CDR3. Between the trimmed V and J ends, which lost 0 bases and 11 bases, there was a span of 19 bases. CDR3: CASSEALTWGRGAFF. As DNA, the CDR3 is TGTGCCAGCAGTGAAGCGCTTACTTGGGGAAGGGGTGCTTTCTTT.

This clone was picked up a small number of times. J is TRBJ2-6 and V is TRBV7-6; no definite D call. The length of the CDR3 is 15 residues. V lost 5 bases to trimming and J lost 0 bases, with 8 bases between them. Germline CDR1 SGHVS, CDR2 FNYEAQ. The chain's CDR3 is CASSPPLSGANVLTF. As DNA, the CDR3 is TGTGCCAGCAGCCCTCCCCTCTCTGGGGCCAACGTCCTGACTTTC.

This chain connects TRBV5-5 to TRBJ1-2; 7 bases fit TRBD1. V lost 6 bases and J lost 5; bases outside the gene matches: 4. CDR3 length equals 12 residues. The germline V gene encodes CDR1 SGHKS and CDR2 YYEKEE (reference sequence). The CDR3 region has the DNA TGTGCCAGCAAATGGGACAGATATGGCTACACCTTC. Residues: CASKWDRYGYTF.

The V call is TRBV7-2, the J call TRBJ2-5; D is possibly TRBD2 (5 bases). Germline V gene sequence: CDR1 SGHTA, CDR2 FQGNSA. V lost 5 bases, J lost 5 bases, and 12 bases lay in between. This CDR3 has 13 amino acids. CDR3: CASSLTREETQYF. DNA of the CDR3: TGTGCCAGCAGCCTTACTAGGGAGGAGACCCAGTACTTC.

The chain is built from TRBV7-2 and TRBJ2-5; the match to TRBD2 covers 12 bases. V trimming: 6 bases; J trimming: 4 bases; junction bases outside the gene matches: 6. CDR3 length equals 15 residues. Germline V gene lookup returns CDR1 SGHTA and CDR2 FQGNSA. CDR3 bases: TGTGCCAGCAGGCCTTCTAGCGGGGGGGCAGAGACCCAGTACTTC. Translation: CASRPSSGGAETQYF.

CDR3 sequence (DNA): TGTGCCAGCACCCGTGACAGGGGCAATGGCTACACCTTC. This encodes CASTRDRGNGYTF. The gene calls are TRBV28 and TRBJ1-2; 8 bases are shared with TRBD1. The CDR3 spans 13 residues. Trimming removed 7 bases from V and 6 bases from J; junction bases left unmatched: 7. Germline CDR1 and CDR2: MDHEN and SYDVKM.

This clone has more than one count but fewer than ten. This chain links TRBV10-3 with TRBJ1-2; D might be TRBD1 (6 bases). This CDR3 has 14 amino acids. The ends were cut back, 3 bases at V and 6 bases at J, with 14 bases in the middle. CDR1 is ENHRY, CDR2 SYGVKD, per germline. This chain's CDR3 is CAISDRGRGDGYTF. CDR3 bases: TGTGCCATCAGTGATAGGGGCAGGGGAGATGGCTACACCTTC.

The gene calls are TRBV5-1 and TRBJ1-4; D not certain. Per germline, CDR1 SGHRS and CDR2 YFSETQ. The ends were cut back, 0 bases at V and 8 bases at J, with 14 bases in the middle. The CDR3 is made up of 15 amino acids. The CDR3: CASSLGGTSREKLFF. CDR3 bases: TGCGCCAGCAGCTTGGGAGGTACATCTCGAGAAAAACTGTTTTTT.

The chain employs TRBV5-4 and TRBJ2-1, with 8 bases matching TRBD2. The CDR3 is 16 residues long. The germline gives CDR1 SGHNT, CDR2 YYREEE (reference sequence). Trimming at V came to 3 bases and at J to 3 bases, leaving 8 bases not matched to a gene. CDR3 sequence (DNA): TGTGCCAGCAGCTCTATCGGGGGGGCGATCTACAATGAGCAGTTCTTC. Protein product: CASSSIGGAIYNEQFF.